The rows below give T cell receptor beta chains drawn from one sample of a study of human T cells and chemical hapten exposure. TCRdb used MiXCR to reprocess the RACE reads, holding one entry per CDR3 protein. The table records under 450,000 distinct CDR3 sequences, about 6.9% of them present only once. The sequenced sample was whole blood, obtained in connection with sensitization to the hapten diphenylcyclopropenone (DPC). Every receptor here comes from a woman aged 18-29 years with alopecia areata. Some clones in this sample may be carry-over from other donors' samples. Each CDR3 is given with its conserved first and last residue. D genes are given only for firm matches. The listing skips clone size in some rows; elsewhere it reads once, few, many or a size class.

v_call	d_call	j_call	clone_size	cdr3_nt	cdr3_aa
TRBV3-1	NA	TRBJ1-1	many	TGTGCCAGCAGCCAAGCAAGCAGGGCCACTGAAGCTTTCTTT	CASSQASRATEAFF
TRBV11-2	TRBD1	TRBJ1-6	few	TGTGCCAGCAGCCTACTTCGGACAGGGATCCCAATAGGATCACCCCTCCACTTT	CASSLLRTGIPIGSPLHF
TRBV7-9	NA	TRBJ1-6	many	TGTGCCAGCAGCTCCCGGGTCTCCTATAATTCACCCCTCCACTTT	CASSSRVSYNSPLHF
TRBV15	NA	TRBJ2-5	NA	TGTGCCACCAGCAGAGTGACAGGCTTCCAGGAAGAGACCCAGTACTTC	CATSRVTGFQEETQYF
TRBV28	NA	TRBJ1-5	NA	TGTGCCAGCAGCTCCGTCCACGGCGGGTCCGGTCAGCCCCAGCATTTT	CASSSVHGGSGQPQHF
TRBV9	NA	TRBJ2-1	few	TGTGCCAGCAGCGGATCTAGGGGGGGAGAATACAATGAGCAGTTCTTC	CASSGSRGGEYNEQFF
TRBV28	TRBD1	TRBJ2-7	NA	TGTGCCAGCAGTTTTACGGGACAGGGAATCCACGAGCAGTACTTC	CASSFTGQGIHEQYF
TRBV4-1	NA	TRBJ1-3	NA	TGCGCCAGCAGCCAAGAACCCCTGTCTGGAAACACCATATATTTT	CASSQEPLSGNTIYF
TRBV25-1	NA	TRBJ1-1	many	TGTGCCAGCAGTGAATACTTAAACAGGGAAGCTTTCTTT	CASSEYLNREAFF
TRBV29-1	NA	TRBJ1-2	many	TGCAGCGTTAGAATCCCCGGACAGTTTGACTACACCTTC	CSVRIPGQFDYTF
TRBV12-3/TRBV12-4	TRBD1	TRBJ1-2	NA	TGTGCCAGCAGTCCTACAGGGGGCGCAAGCTATGGCTACACCTTC	CASSPTGGASYGYTF
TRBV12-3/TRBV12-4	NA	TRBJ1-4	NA	TGTGCCAGCAGTTTAGCAGAGGCGGGGGAAAAACTGTTTTTT	CASSLAEAGEKLFF
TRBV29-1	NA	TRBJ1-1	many	TGCAGCGTTGGGCCTCTAAATGAAGCTTTCTTT	CSVGPLNEAFF
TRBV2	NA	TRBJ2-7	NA	TGTGCCAGCCGACAGGTCGTGGGGCAGTACTTC	CASRQVVGQYF
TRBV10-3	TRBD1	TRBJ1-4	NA	TGTGCCATCAGGGGACAGGGGGAGAATCCGAACAATGAAAAACTGTTTTTT	CAIRGQGENPNNEKLFF
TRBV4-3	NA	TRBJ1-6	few	TGCGCCAGCAGCCAAGAGTGGGGTATCAATTCACCCCTCCACTTT	CASSQEWGINSPLHF
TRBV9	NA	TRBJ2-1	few	TGTGCCAGCAGCGTAGAAGGGGTCTATGAGCAGTTCTTC	CASSVEGVYEQFF
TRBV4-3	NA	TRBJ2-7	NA	TGCGCCAGCAGCCAAAATCTTGGGGGCGCGGACGAGCAGTACTTC	CASSQNLGGADEQYF
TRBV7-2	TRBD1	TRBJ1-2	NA	TGTGCCAGCAGCTCCCGTAGGGGGCCCTATGGCTACACCTTC	CASSSRRGPYGYTF
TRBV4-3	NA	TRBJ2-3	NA	TGCGCCAGCAGCCAAGAGTGGGGCCGCACAGATACGCAGTATTTT	CASSQEWGRTDTQYF
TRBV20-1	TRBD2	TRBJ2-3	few	TGCAGTGCTAGTAAACTAGCGGGCTCAGATACGCAGTATTTT	CSASKLAGSDTQYF
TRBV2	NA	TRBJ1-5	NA	TGTGCCAGCACCGACGAGGAGCTACGCCATCAGCCCCAGCATTTT	CASTDEELRHQPQHF
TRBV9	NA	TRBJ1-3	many	TGTGCCAGCAGCGTAGACTTGGACAGCTCTGGAAACACCATATATTTT	CASSVDLDSSGNTIYF
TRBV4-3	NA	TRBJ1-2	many	TGCGCCAGCAGCCAAGAAAGGGGAACTAACTATGGCTACACCTTC	CASSQERGTNYGYTF
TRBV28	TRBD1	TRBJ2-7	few	TGTGCCAGCAGTTTAGGGGACTTGGGACAGGGGGCCTACGAGCAGTACTTC	CASSLGDLGQGAYEQYF
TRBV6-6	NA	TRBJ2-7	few	TGTGCCAGCAGCCTGCTCATTTCCTACGAGCAGTACTTC	CASSLLISYEQYF
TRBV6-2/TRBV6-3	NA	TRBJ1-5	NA	TGTGCCAGCAGTTACAATCGAGGCAGGGTCGTCCGGCAGCCCCAGCATTTT	CASSYNRGRVVRQPQHF
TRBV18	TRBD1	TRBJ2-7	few	TGTGCCAGCTCACCTGGACAGGGGGGGACCTACGAGCAGTACTTC	CASSPGQGGTYEQYF
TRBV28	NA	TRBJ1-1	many	TGTGCCAGCACCCCTTCACTCTACCCTAGGGCTTTCTTT	CASTPSLYPRAFF
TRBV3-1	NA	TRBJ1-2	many	TGTGCCAGCAGCCAAGAATTTTCGCCGATCGAAACCTTC	CASSQEFSPIETF
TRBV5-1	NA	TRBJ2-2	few	TGCGCCAGCAGTTATCAGTCACAGGTGAACACCGGGGAGCTGTTTTTT	CASSYQSQVNTGELFF
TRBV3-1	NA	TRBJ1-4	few	TGTGCCAGCAGCCAAGCTTCGGGGGGCAGTGAAAAACTGTTTTTT	CASSQASGGSEKLFF
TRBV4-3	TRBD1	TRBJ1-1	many	TGCGCCAGCAGCCAAAACAGGGGATCCGCTGAAGCTTTCTTT	CASSQNRGSAEAFF
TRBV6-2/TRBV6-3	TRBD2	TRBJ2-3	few	TGTGCCAGCAGTTACTCGCCCCTACGACTAGCGGGGGGGCACACAGATACGCAGTATTTT	CASSYSPLRLAGGHTDTQYF
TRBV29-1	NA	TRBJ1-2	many	TGCAGCTCGCGAGGGGACGACTATGGCTACACCTTC	CSSRGDDYGYTF
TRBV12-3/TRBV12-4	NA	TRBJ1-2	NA	TGTGCCAGCCGGGCAGGGGCCAACTATGGCTACACCTTC	CASRAGANYGYTF
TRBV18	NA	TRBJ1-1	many	TGTGCCAGCTCACCTCAGCACGTCGGGAACACTGAAGCTTTCTTT	CASSPQHVGNTEAFF
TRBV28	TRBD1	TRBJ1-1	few	TGTGCCAGCAGCCCGGACAGGGGGACAATGAACACTGAAGCTTTCTTT	CASSPDRGTMNTEAFF
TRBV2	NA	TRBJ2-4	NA	TGTGCCAGCAAGCTCCAAACAGGGTTGGCCAAAAACATTCAGTACTTC	CASKLQTGLAKNIQYF
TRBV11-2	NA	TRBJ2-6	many	TGTGCCAGCAGCCCACACGGGCGTGGGACTGGGGCCAACGTCCTGACTTTC	CASSPHGRGTGANVLTF
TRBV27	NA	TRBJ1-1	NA	TGTGCCAGCAGTTTCGGAGGGACTGGTGTGAACACTGAAGCTTTCTTT	CASSFGGTGVNTEAFF
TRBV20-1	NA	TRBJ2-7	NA	TGCAGTCCCAACCCCCCCTCGGGAAGCTCCTACGAGCAGTACTTC	CSPNPPSGSSYEQYF
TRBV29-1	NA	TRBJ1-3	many	TGCAGCGTGGCCGCTACAGAAGGAAACACCATATATTTT	CSVAATEGNTIYF
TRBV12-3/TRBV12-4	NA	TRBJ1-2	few	TGTGCCAGCAGTTCAGGGAATCCGCATGGCTACACCTTC	CASSSGNPHGYTF
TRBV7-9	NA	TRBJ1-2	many	TGTGCCAGCAGCTCCGCCAGTCGGTCCCTTAACTATGGCTACACCTTC	CASSSASRSLNYGYTF
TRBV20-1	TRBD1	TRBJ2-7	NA	TGCAGTGCTAGTTTTTCGGGACAGGAGTACTTC	CSASFSGQEYF
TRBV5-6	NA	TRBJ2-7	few	TGTGCCAGCAGCTTGGGGACGGACACCTACGAGCAGTACTTC	CASSLGTDTYEQYF
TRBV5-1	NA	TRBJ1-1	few	TGCGCCAGCAGCTTGATGCTGGACACTGAAGCTTTCTTT	CASSLMLDTEAFF
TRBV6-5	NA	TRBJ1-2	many	TGTGCCAGCACCAATCGCTTGGCTGATAACTATGGCTACACCTTC	CASTNRLADNYGYTF
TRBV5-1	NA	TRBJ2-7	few	TGCGCCAGCAGTGAGGTTCTCGCCTACGAGCAGTACTTC	CASSEVLAYEQYF